The T cell receptor beta chain under discussion was sequenced for a study of T cell changes during pregnancy in multiple sclerosis. TCRdb's table, derived via immunoSEQ multiplex PCR, lists solely in-frame clones and lacks some. The repertoire includes tens of thousands of clones, roughly 89% of them detected once, and 4.5% to 5.5% sits in the top ten. The sequence derives from a female donor in good health, enrolled as a control in a pregnancy study. Material: peripheral blood, obtained after pregnancy.

The CDR3 loop reads CASSQTLRETQYF. The DNA for the CDR3 is TGCGCCAGCAGCCAAACCCTCCGGGAGACCCAGTACTTC. The genes are TRBV4-1 and TRBJ2-5; D gene ambiguous. There are 13 residues in the CDR3. Trimming left V 2 bases short and J 5 bases short, with 9 bases between. Germline V gene lookup returns CDR1 MGHRA and CDR2 YSYEKL.